The present T cell receptor (beta chain) was sequenced within a study of blood T cells in healthy people across ages. Whole-study context: About one barcoded beta molecule per two T cells was the capture yield of template switching.

A second PCR, run for about 6 to 11 cycles, used a sample-barcoded 5' primer plus a J-beta primer mix. Each cDNA molecule received a tag from a template-switch adaptor that had 12 random nucleotides. TCRdb fed the 5' RACE reads into MiXCR, producing one record per CDR3 protein. The repertoire has about 580,000 distinct CDR3 sequences, about 45% of them found once; the top ten carry under 30%. Trimming stripped 3 bases from V and 0 bases from J, with 13 bases between. The CDR3 loop spans 16 amino acids. Germline CDR1 reads SGHRS; CDR2 reads YFSETQ. This TCR was recovered from an elderly man in good health. The V call is TRBV5-1, the J call TRBJ2-1; D remains ambiguous. Input material: blood. The CDR3 spells CASSSDPPPSYNEQFF. For the CDR3, the DNA is TGCGCCAGCAGCTCTGACCCTCCTCCCTCCTACAATGAGCAGTTCTTC.